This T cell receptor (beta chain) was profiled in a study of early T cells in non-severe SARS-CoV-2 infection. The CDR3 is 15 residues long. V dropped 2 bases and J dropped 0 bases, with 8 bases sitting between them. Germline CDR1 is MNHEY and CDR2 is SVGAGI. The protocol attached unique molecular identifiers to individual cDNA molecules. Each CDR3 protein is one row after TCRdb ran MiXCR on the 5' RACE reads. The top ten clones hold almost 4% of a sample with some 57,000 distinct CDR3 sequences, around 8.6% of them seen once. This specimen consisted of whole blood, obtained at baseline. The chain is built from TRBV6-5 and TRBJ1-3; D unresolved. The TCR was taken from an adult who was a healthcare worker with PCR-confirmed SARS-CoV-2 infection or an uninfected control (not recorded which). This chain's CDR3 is CASSYRPSSGNTIYF. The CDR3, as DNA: TGTGCCAGCAGTTACCGGCCTAGCTCTGGAAACACCATATATTTT.